The 2 T cell receptor beta chains below come from one sample, sequenced in a study of OX40 agonist ivuxolimab in advanced cancers. Measured with immunoSEQ multiplex PCR; TCRdb has only the in-frame clones, and not every one. The table shows tens of thousands of clones, with about 86% occurring only once. Material: CD4+ or CD8+ T cells sorted from blood, obtained in a trial of the OX40 agonist ivuxolimab. The receptor source for this set is an adult with an advanced solid tumor such as melanoma, head and neck, liver or kidney cancer.

In this sample, this clone turned up a few times. This specimen includes other DNA sequences encoding the same CDR3. V usage is TRBV27 and J usage is TRBJ2-5; the D gene is possibly TRBD1 (6 bases). The CDR3 length is 14 residues. Trimming took 6 bases from V and 4 from J, leaving 15 bases between them. Germline lookup yields CDR1 MNHEY and CDR2 SMNVEV (reference sequence). The CDR3, as DNA: TGTGCCAGCAGCCCGTACAGGGCTGGAGAGACCCAGTACTTC. This translates into CASSPYRAGETQYF.

This clone was picked up a small number of times. The chain recombines TRBV7-2 with TRBJ2-7; maybe TRBD1 (6 bases). The germline gives CDR1 SGHTA, CDR2 FQGNSA. The V and J ends lost 4 bases and 3 bases respectively, with 16 bases between them. This CDR3 comprises 15 residues. The CDR3 DNA follows: TGTGCCAGCAGCTCGGCACAGGGAAACCTCTACGAGCAGTACTTC. The encoded protein is CASSSAQGNLYEQYF.